These 25 T cell receptor beta chains were all obtained from the same sample, sequenced in a study of read filtering for tumor transcriptome and immune sequencing. The library was built from around 0.4 ug RNA with molecular barcoded adaptors for alpha/delta and beta/gamma chains. TCRdb itself ran the reads through MiXCR, one entry per CDR3 protein. The profile shows roughly 25,000 distinct CDR3 sequences, under 15% of them singletons. Specimen: a population of CD138-negative cells sorted from bone marrow. Receptors were obtained from a donor aged 40 or over with multiple myeloma.

This clonotype was detected ten times or more. The chain is built from TRBV29-1 and TRBJ2-1; D remains unclear. From germline, CDR1 is SQVTM and CDR2 ANQGSEA. Trimming took 2 bases from V and 4 from J, leaving 6 bases between them. This CDR3 region has 12 residues. This CDR3 reads CSVERFYNEQFF. CDR3 nucleotides: TGCAGCGTTGAAAGGTTTTACAATGAGCAGTTCTTC.

This clonotype was counted at least ten times. J is TRBJ1-1 and V is TRBV18, with D hard to call. This CDR3 region has 11 residues. Germline assignment: CDR1 KGHSH and CDR2 LQKENI. Trimming took off 4 bases at V and 3 bases at J, with 3 bases between the two ends. CDR3 nucleotides: TGTGCCAGCTCACGAGACACTGAAGCTTTCTTT. This encodes CASSRDTEAFF.

This clonotype was picked up many times. CDR3: CSAKLRGGLHGYTF. The CDR3 coding sequence is TGCAGTGCCAAACTACGCGGAGGACTGCATGGCTACACCTTC. The gene calls are TRBV20-1 and TRBJ1-2; D not resolved. The CDR3 totals 14 residues. Germline assignment: CDR1 DFQATT and CDR2 SNEGSKA (reference sequence). Trimming stripped 6 bases from V and 6 bases from J, with 20 bases between.

This chain uses TRBV5-1 with TRBJ2-3; the D is unclear. Trimming stripped 0 bases from V and 4 bases from J, with 15 bases between. This CDR3 is 16 amino acids long. Looked up from germline, CDR1 is SGHRS and CDR2 is YFSETQ. CDR3 nucleotides: TGCGCCAGCAGCTTGGAACTGGCCGCCACAGCAGATACGCAGTATTTT. This gives the protein CASSLELAATADTQYF.

About this clonotype: No conserved phenylalanine or tryptophan is present at the end of the CDR3, so a read error is the likely explanation. The chain joins TRBV5-1 to TRBJ2-3; D perhaps matches TRBD1 (5 bases). The germline V gene encodes CDR1 SGHRS and CDR2 YFSETQ. The CDR3 length is 16 residues. The CDR3 DNA reads TGCACCAGCAGCTTGGAACAGGCCCCCAGAGCAGATACGCAGTATCTT. Its translation is CTSSLEQAPRADTQYL.

This clonotype was counted many times. The J gene is TRBJ2-1, the V gene TRBV25-1, with D possibly called TRBD1 or TRBD2 (5 bases each). The CDR3 contains 15 residues. CDR1 is MGHDK, CDR2 SYGVNS, per germline. V was cut by 4 bases and J by 3 bases, with 13 bases left in between. The CDR3 DNA follows: TGTGCCAGCAGTGCCGGGACCAGTATCTACAATGAGCAGTTCTTC. It specifies CASSAGTSIYNEQFF.

This clonotype was recorded many times. The chain links TRBV5-1 to TRBJ2-6; TRBD2 matches 8 bases. Per the germline V gene, CDR1 is SGHRS and CDR2 is YFSETQ. This CDR3 is 17 amino acids long. V trimming: 1 base; J trimming: 0 bases; junction bases outside the gene matches: 3. This CDR3 reads CASSLSTSGSGANVLTF. CDR3 bases: TGCGCCAGCAGCTTGTCAACTAGCGGCTCTGGGGCCAACGTCCTGACTTTC.

The chain employs TRBV15 and TRBJ2-7; no definite D call. The V gene lost 0 bases and the J gene lost 9 bases, with 12 bases spanning the gap. CDR1 and CDR2 (germline): LNHNV, YYDKDF (reference sequence). The CDR3 runs to 13 residues. The CDR3 here is CATSRDRLPLQYF. In DNA, the CDR3 is TGTGCCACCAGCAGAGATCGTCTCCCCTTGCAGTACTTC.

This clonotype was seen repeatedly, ten times or more. V usage is TRBV21-1 and J usage is TRBJ2-7; the D segment call TRBD1 is taken from the table without a DNA check. TRBV21-1 counts as a pseudogene. This CDR3 region has 16 residues. In DNA form, the CDR3 reads TGTGCCAGCAGCAAAGAGACGAGGGACAGCTCCTACGAGCAGTACTTC. This codes for CASSKETRDSSYEQYF.

The chain uses TRBV19 and TRBJ2-2; the D gene is possibly TRBD1 (5 bases). The CDR3 spans 16 residues. Trimming stripped 7 bases from V and 1 base from J, with 16 bases between. The germline CDR1 and CDR2 sequences are LNHDA and SQIVND (reference sequence). The CDR3 region is CASNTPGSWNTGELFF. CDR3 nucleotide sequence: TGTGCCAGTAATACGCCAGGGTCGTGGAACACCGGGGAGCTGTTTTTT.

A note on this clonotype: This likely traces to a read error, being one base from a far larger clone. The gene calls are TRBV7-9 and TRBJ2-1; 9 bases map to TRBD1. CDR1 is SEHNR and CDR2 is FQNEAQ in the germline V gene (reference sequence). There are 15 residues in the CDR3. The CDR3 coding sequence is TGTGCCAGCGGCTTGGGGACAGGGCCGTCGAATGAGCAGTTCTTC. It encodes CASGLGTGPSNEQFF.

This clonotype has at least ten counts. The chain employs TRBV6-2 or TRBV6-3 and TRBJ1-1; D remains unclear. Germline V gives CDR1 MNHEY, CDR2 SVGEGT. V was cut by 0 bases and J by 4 bases, with 12 bases left in between. The CDR3 length is 15 residues. The CDR3 reads CASSYSGRLSTEAFF. The CDR3 region has the DNA TGTGCCAGCAGTTACTCCGGCAGGTTGAGCACTGAAGCTTTCTTT.

This clonotype occurred a few times. The chain carries TRBV18 and TRBJ2-2; 9 bases match TRBD1. V lost 2 bases to trimming and J lost 6 bases; unmatched junction nucleotides: 13. Germline V CDR1 and CDR2: KGHSH, LQKENI. This CDR3 region has 18 residues. In DNA form, the CDR3 reads TGTGCCAGCTCACCAGGACGGACCGGGACAGGGCCTCCCGGGGAGCTGTTTTTT. Translation gives CASSPGRTGTGPPGELFF. The variable domain in full, with the rest retrieved from reference TRBV18 and TRBJ2-2, is NAGVMQNPRHLVRRRGQEARLRCSPMKGHSHVYWYRQLPEEGLKFMVYLQKENIIDESGMPKERFSAEFPKEGPSILRIQQVVRGDSAAYFCASSPGRTGTGPPGELFFGEGSRLTVL.

This clonotype was seen ten or more times. The CDR3 loop reads CASSLSESGSNQPQHF. The DNA for the CDR3 is TGTGCCAGCAGTTTAAGTGAATCGGGCAGCAATCAGCCCCAGCATTTT. The rearrangement uses TRBV12-3 or TRBV12-4 and TRBJ1-5; D is uncertain. Trimming shortened V by 2 bases and J by 1 base, and 12 bases separated the two germline ends. CDR3 size: 16 residues.

Ten or more counts support this clonotype. The V call is TRBV28, the J call TRBJ2-2; D uncertain. The V and J ends lost 3 bases and 8 bases respectively, with 10 bases between them. Per germline, CDR1 MDHEN and CDR2 SYDVKM. CDR3 length: 13 amino acids. The CDR3 protein is CASSFRWGGELFF. In DNA form, the CDR3 reads TGTGCCAGCAGTTTCCGGTGGGGAGGGGAGCTGTTTTTT. The variable domain in full, with the rest retrieved from reference TRBV28 and TRBJ2-2, is DVKVTQSSRYLVKRTGEKVFLECVQDMDHENMFWYRQDPGLGLRLIYFSYDVKMKEKGDIPEGYSVSREKKERFSLILESASTNQTSMYLCASSFRWGGELFFGEGSRLTVL.

Details on this clonotype: This may come from a read error, since a much larger clone is one base off. The rearrangement uses TRBV12-2 and TRBJ2-5; TRBD1, as called in the table, went unchecked against the DNA. TRBV12-2 is marked as a pseudogene. CDR3 length equals 15 residues. CDR3 region: CASRLVRGYQESQYF. CDR3 nucleotide sequence: TGTGCAAGTCGCTTAGTGAGGGGCTATCAAGAGTCCCAGTACTTC.

This clonotype was seen at least ten times. CDR3 region: CSAVAGADQETQYF. The CDR3 nucleotides read TGCAGTGCAGTAGCGGGAGCGGACCAAGAGACCCAGTACTTC. The genes are TRBV20-1 and TRBJ2-5, with 9 positions matching TRBD2. The V gene end was trimmed by 6 bases and the J gene end by 0 bases; junction bases not matched to a gene: 5. The germline V gene has CDR1 DFQATT and CDR2 SNEGSKA (reference sequence). The CDR3 contains 14 residues.

This clonotype was counted ten times or more. The rearrangement joins TRBV29-1 to TRBJ2-7; D remains unclear. There are 12 residues in the CDR3. V gave up 0 bases and J gave up 7 bases, with 10 bases separating them. CDR1 is SQVTM, CDR2 ANQGSEA, per germline. CDR3 nucleotide sequence: TGCAGCGTTGAAGACCTCGCTAGGGAGCAGTACTTC. Protein sequence: CSVEDLAREQYF.

The table lists this clonotype with many counts. This chain connects TRBV12-3 or TRBV12-4 to TRBJ2-1; D may be TRBD1 or TRBD2 (5 bases each). The CDR3 extends over 14 amino acids. V was clipped by 3 bases and J by 10 bases, with 16 bases between them. CDR3 nucleotide sequence: TGTGCCAGCAGTTTCCGGGACGGCGGGTCGGAGCAGTTCTTC. Translation gives CASSFRDGGSEQFF.

This chain links TRBV5-4 with TRBJ2-1; 9 positions match TRBD1. The trim removed 5 bases at V and 6 bases at J, leaving 9 bases unmatched. This CDR3 contains 15 residues. Germline V gene data show CDR1 as SGHNT and CDR2 as YYREEE (reference sequence). This chain's CDR3 is CASSFGQGRVNEQFF. The CDR3 DNA reads as TGTGCCAGCAGTTTCGGACAGGGGAGGGTCAATGAGCAGTTCTTC. Variable domain in full (rest from reference TRBV5-4 and TRBJ2-1): ETGVTQSPTHLIKTRGQQVTLRCSSQSGHNTVSWYQQALGQGPQFIFQYYREEENGRGNFPPRFSGLQFPNYSSELNVNALELDDSALYLCASSFGQGRVNEQFFGPGTRLTVL.

This clonotype was seen repeatedly, ten times or more. This chain links TRBV7-2 with TRBJ2-7; D may be TRBD1 or TRBD2 (7 bases each). The CDR3 consists of 15 residues. The V end lost 5 bases, the J end lost 3 bases, and 17 bases lay between the germline ends. Germline V gives CDR1 SGHTA, CDR2 FQGNSA. CDR3 sequence (DNA): TGTGCCAGCAGCCTCGGACAGGCGGGGGTCTACGAGCAGTACTTC. Translation gives CASSLGQAGVYEQYF.

Comments on this clonotype: Mismatch with germline at one junction end may stem from a read error. The V and J genes are TRBV7-9 and TRBJ2-1; TRBD1 agrees at 9 bases. CDR3 size: 15 residues. Germline loops: CDR1 SEHNR, CDR2 FQNEAQ (reference sequence). For the CDR3, the DNA is TGCGCCGGCAGCTCGGACAGGGGCTCCTACAATGAGCAGTTCTTC. Translated: CAGSSDRGSYNEQFF.

As for this clonotype: Given the absence of the conserved phenylalanine or tryptophan at the CDR3 end, a read error is likely. The V and J genes are TRBV7-9 and TRBJ2-2, with 13 nucleotides matching TRBD2. Per germline, CDR1 SEHNR and CDR2 FQNEAQ (reference sequence). The CDR3 sequence is 18 residues long. V lost 3 bases, J lost 1 base, and 5 bases stayed unmatched. The CDR3: CASSFETSGRRNTGELFL. The CDR3 DNA follows: TGTGCCAGCAGCTTTGAGACTAGCGGGAGGAGGAACACCGGGGAGCTGTTTTTA.

This clonotype was observed at least ten times. V and J are TRBV6-6 and TRBJ2-7, with D perhaps assigned TRBD1 or TRBD2 (8 bases each). Germline V gene data show CDR1 as MNHNY and CDR2 as SVGAGI (reference sequence). The V end was cut by 6 bases, the J end by 3 bases, with 27 bases between. The CDR3 has 18 residues. The CDR3 nucleotides read TGTGCCAGCAGCTGGGGACAGGCACACAGCGGGAGTGTCTACGAGCAGTACTTC. As protein: CASSWGQAHSGSVYEQYF.

In its sample, this clonotype was seen many times. The rearrangement links TRBV5-1 to TRBJ2-3; D ambiguous. The V end lost 0 bases, the J end lost 6 bases, and 8 bases lay between the germline ends. CDR1 is SGHRS, CDR2 YFSETQ, per germline. This CDR3 has 13 amino acids. The CDR3 spells CASSLGGRDTQYF. The CDR3 DNA sequence: TGCGCCAGCAGCTTGGGAGGTCGCGATACGCAGTATTTT.